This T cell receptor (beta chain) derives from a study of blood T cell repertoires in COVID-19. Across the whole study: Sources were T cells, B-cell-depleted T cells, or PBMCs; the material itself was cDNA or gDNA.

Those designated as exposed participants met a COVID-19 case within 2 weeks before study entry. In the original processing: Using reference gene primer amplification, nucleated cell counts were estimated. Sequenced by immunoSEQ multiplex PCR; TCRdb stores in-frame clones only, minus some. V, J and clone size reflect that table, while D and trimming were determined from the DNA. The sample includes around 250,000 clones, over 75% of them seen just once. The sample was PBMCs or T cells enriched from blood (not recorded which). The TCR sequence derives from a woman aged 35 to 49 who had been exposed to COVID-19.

Written as DNA, the CDR3 is TGTGCCAGCAAACCGACAGCGCAGAATGGCTACACCTTC. It is translated as CASKPTAQNGYTF. The V and J genes are TRBV5-4 and TRBJ1-2; a weak D match, TRBD1 (5 bases). This CDR3 contains 13 residues. V gave up 6 bases and J gave up 6 bases, with 15 bases separating them. Germline V lookup: CDR1 SGHNT, CDR2 YYREEE (reference sequence).